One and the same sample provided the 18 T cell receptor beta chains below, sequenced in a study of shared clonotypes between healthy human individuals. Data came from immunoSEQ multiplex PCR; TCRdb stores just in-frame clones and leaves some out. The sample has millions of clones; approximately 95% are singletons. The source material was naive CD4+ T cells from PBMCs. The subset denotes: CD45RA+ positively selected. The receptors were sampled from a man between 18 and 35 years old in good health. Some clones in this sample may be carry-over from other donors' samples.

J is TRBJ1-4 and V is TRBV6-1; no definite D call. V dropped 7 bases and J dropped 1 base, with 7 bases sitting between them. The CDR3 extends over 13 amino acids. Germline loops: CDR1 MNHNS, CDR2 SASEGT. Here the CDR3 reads CASTGLTNEKLFF. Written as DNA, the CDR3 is TGTGCCAGCACAGGATTAACTAATGAAAAACTGTTTTTT.

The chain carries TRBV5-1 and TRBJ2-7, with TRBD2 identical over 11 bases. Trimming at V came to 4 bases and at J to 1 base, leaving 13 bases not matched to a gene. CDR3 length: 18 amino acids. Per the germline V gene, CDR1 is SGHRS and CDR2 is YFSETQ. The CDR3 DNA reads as TGCGCCAGCAGCCCGGGCCGTAGCGGGAGGGCCCTGTCCTACGAGCAGTACTTC. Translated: CASSPGRSGRALSYEQYF.

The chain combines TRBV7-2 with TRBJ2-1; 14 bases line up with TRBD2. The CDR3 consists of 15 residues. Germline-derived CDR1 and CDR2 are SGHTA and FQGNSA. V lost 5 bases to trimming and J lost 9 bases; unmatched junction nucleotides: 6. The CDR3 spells CASSRGLAGASEQFF. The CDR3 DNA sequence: TGTGCCAGCAGCAGGGGACTAGCGGGAGCTTCTGAGCAGTTCTTC.

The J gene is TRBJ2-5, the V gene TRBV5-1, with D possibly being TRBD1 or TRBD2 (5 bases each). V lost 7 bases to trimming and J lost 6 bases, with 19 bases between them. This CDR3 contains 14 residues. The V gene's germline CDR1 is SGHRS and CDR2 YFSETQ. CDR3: CASGREGSGKTQYF. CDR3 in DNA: TGCGCCAGCGGACGTGAGGGGTCTGGGAAGACCCAGTACTTC.

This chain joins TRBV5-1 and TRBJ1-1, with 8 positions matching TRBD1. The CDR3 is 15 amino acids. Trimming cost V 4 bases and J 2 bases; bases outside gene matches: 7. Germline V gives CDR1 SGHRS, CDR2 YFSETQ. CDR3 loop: CASSDPGGGNTEAFF. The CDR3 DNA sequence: TGCGCCAGCAGCGATCCAGGGGGCGGAAACACTGAAGCTTTCTTT.

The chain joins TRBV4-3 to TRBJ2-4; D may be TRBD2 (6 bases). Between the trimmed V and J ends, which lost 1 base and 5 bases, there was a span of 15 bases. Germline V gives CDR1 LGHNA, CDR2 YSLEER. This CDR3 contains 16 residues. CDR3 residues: CASSQGGGSLQNIQYF. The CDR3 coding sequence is TGCGCCAGCAGCCAAGGGGGAGGAAGCCTCCAAAACATTCAGTACTTC.

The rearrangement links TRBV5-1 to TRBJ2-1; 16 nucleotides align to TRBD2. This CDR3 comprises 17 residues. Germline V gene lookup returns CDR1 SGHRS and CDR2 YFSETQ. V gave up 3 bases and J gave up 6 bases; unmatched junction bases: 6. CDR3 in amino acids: CASSSGLAGGIFNEQFF. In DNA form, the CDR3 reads TGCGCCAGCAGCTCGGGACTAGCGGGAGGGATATTCAATGAGCAGTTCTTC.

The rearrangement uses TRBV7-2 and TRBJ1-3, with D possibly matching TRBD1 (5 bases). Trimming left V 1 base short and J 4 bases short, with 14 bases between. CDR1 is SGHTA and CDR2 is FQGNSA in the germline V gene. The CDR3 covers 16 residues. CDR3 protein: CASSLEGSQPGNTIYF. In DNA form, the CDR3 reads TGTGCCAGCAGCTTAGAGGGGAGTCAGCCCGGAAACACCATATATTTT.

The CDR3 nucleotides are TGTGCCAGCTCCGGGAGGGGAGATACGCAGTATTTT. Residues: CASSGRGDTQYF. The rearrangement joins TRBV18 to TRBJ2-3; TRBD2 agrees at 8 bases. J lost 5 bases, V lost 6 bases, and 1 base had no gene match. The germline gives CDR1 KGHSH, CDR2 LQKENI. The CDR3 covers 12 residues.

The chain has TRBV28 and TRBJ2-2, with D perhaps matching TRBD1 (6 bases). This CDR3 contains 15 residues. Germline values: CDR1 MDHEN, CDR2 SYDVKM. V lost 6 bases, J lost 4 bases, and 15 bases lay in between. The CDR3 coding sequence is TGTGCCAGCAGGTACAGGGTAGAGACCACCGGGGAGCTGTTTTTT. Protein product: CASRYRVETTGELFF.

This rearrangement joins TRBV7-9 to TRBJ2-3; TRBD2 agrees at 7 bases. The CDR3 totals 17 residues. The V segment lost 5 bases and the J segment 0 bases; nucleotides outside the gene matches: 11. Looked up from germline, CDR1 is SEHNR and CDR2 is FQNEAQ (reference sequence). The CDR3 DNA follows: TGTGCCAGCAGCCCTCCACCGGGGGGAGGTAGCACAGATACGCAGTATTTT. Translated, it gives CASSPPPGGGSTDTQYF.

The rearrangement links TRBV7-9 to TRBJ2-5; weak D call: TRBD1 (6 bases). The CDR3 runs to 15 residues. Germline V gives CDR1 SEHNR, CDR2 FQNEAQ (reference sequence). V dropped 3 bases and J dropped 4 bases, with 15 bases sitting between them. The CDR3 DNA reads TGTGCCAGCAGCTTCTCCTTCAGGGGTTTAGAGACCCAGTACTTC. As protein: CASSFSFRGLETQYF. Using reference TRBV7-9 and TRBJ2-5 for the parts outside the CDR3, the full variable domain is DTGVSQNPRHKITKRGQNVTFRCDPISEHNRLYWYRQTLGQGPEFLTYFQNEAQLEKSRLLSDRFSAERPKGSFSTLEIQRTEQGDSAMYLCASSFSFRGLETQYFGPGTRLLVL.

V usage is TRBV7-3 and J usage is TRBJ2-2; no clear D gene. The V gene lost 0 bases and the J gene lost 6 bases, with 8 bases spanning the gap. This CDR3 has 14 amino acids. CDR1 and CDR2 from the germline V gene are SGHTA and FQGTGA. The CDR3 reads CASSLTVFPGELFF. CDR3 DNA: TGTGCCAGCAGCTTAACAGTCTTTCCCGGGGAGCTGTTTTTT. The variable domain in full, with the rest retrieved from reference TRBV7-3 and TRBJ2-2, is GAGVSQTPSNKVTEKGKYVELRCDPISGHTALYWYRQSLGQGPEFLIYFQGTGAADDSGLPNDRFFAVRPEGSVSTLKIQRTERGDSAVYLCASSLTVFPGELFFGEGSRLTVL.

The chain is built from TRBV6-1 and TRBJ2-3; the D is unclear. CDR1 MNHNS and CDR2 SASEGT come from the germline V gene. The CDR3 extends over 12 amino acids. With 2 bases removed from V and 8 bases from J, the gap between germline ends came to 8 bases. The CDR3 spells CASSEPLVTQYF. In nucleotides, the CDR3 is TGTGCCAGCAGTGAACCCCTCGTTACGCAGTATTTT.

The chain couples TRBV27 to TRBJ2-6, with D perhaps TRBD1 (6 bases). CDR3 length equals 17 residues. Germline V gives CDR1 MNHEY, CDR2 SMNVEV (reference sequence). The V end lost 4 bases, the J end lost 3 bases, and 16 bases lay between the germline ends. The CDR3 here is CASSYIGGVGGANVLTF. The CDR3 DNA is TGTGCCAGCAGTTACATAGGGGGAGTCGGTGGGGCCAACGTCCTGACTTTC.

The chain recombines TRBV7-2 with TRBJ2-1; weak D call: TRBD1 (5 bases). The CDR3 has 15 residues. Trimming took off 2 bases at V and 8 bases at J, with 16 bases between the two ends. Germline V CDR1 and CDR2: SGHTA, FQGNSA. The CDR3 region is CASSLSQGVWDEQFF. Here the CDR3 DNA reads TGTGCCAGCAGCTTAAGCCAGGGTGTGTGGGATGAGCAGTTCTTC.

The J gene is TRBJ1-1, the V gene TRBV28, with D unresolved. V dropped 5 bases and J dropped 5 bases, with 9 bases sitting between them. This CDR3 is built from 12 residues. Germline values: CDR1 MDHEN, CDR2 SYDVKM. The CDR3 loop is CASSESSTEAFF. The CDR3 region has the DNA TGTGCCAGCAGTGAATCGTCGACTGAAGCTTTCTTT.

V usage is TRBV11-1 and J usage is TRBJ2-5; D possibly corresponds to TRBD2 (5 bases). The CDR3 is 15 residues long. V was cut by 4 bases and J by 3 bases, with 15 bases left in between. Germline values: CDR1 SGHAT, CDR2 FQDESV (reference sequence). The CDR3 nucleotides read TGTGCCAGCAGCTCTGGAGGAGCCGGCGAAGAGACCCAGTACTTC. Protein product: CASSSGGAGEETQYF.